Here is one T cell receptor (beta chain) with its context. The antigen remains unidentified. The PCR contained 60 Vbeta and 13 Jbeta primers. Measured with immunoSEQ multiplex PCR; TCRdb has only the in-frame clones, and not every one. The sample lists 65,000 to 85,000 clones, around 77% occurring once. Losses at the gene ends were 1 base for V and 13 bases for J; bases not matched to a gene: 5. From germline, CDR1 is SGHRS and CDR2 YFSETQ. The CDR3 runs to 13 residues. These data originate in a study of cytomegalovirus exposure and HLA in healthy donors. The overall study: Genotyping showed 81% of about 370 donors falling in the Caucasian-associated ancestry cluster. Whole-study results and caveats: Previously analyzed data showed that most TCR beta V segments were productive at a frequency of about 90% or about 30%. The dataset shows that most TCR sequences were rare, while some public TCRs occurred in many donors. High specificity and sensitivity for cytomegalovirus status were reported for the classifier.

The receptor was isolated from a woman in her 40s in good health and CMV-seropositive. The chain uses TRBV5-1 and TRBJ2-1; 10 positions match TRBD2. Sequencing was carried out using PBMCs. CDR3 loop: CASSLLAGVPQFF. CDR3 nucleotides: TGCGCCAGCAGCTTGCTAGCGGGGGTCCCCCAGTTCTTC.